Below, one T cell receptor beta chain is given with its context. The CDR3 length is 15 residues. Trimming shortened V by 0 bases and J by 3 bases, and 11 bases separated the two germline ends. CDR1 and CDR2 (germline): LGHDT, YNNKEL (reference sequence). Assay: immunoSEQ multiplex PCR; the TCRdb copy retains only in-frame clones and omits some. Among 160,000 or so clones listed, about 92% were seen once. Seattle researchers signed up patients amid active infection and tracked them longitudinally. The sample is drawn from a study of blood T cell repertoires in COVID-19. The chain has TRBV3-1 (or the pseudogene TRBV3-2) and TRBJ1-1; D is unresolved. Sequencing was carried out using peripheral blood. The clonotype comes from a woman aged 55-70 years with COVID-19, enrolled during active disease. The CDR3 protein is CASSQDPGGYTEAFF. The CDR3 nucleotides are TGTGCCAGCAGCCAAGATCCTGGCGGATACACTGAAGCTTTCTTT.